This T cell receptor beta chain comes out of a study of blood T cell repertoires in COVID-19. The wider study: Nucleic acid was either cDNA or gDNA, and it came from T cells, B-cell-depleted T cells, or PBMCs.

Germline values: CDR1 SGHDN, CDR2 FVKESK. J lost 6 bases, V lost 5 bases, and 5 bases had no gene match. CDR3 length equals 16 residues. The assay was immunoSEQ multiplex PCR, and TCRdb's table has in-frame clones only and misses some. Of 200,000 or so clones detected, more than 80% appear once; the ten largest clones hold 3% to 4.5%. The TCR comes from a woman aged 35 to 49 with acute COVID-19. The gene calls are TRBV14 and TRBJ2-1; 15 bases line up with TRBD2. The specimen sequenced was PBMCs or T cells enriched from blood (not recorded which). The CDR3: CASSSRGLAGGNEQFF. In DNA, the CDR3 is TGTGCCAGCAGCTCAAGGGGACTAGCGGGGGGCAATGAGCAGTTCTTC.